Listed below are T cell receptor beta chains from one sample, sequenced in a study of T-cell reconstitution after alpha-beta-depleted transplantation in children. TCRdb analysed the PCR reads with MiXCR anew, one entry per CDR3 protein. This table has about 610,000 distinct CDR3 sequences, about 11% appearing once. This material consisted of PBMCs from the stem cell graft donor, taken from the stem cell graft. Receptor source: a human donor who donated a stem cell graft to a child with acute myeloid leukemia. CDR3s include the opening cysteine and the closing phenylalanine or tryptophan. A D gene is named only where the DNA matches it firmly. Only part of the rows carry a size: once, few, many, or a class if the clone is expanded.

D,size,V,J,CDR3,DNA
TRBD2,.,TRBV20-1,TRBJ2-5,CSARDAGASQETQYF,TGCAGTGCTAGAGATGCGGGAGCCAGCCAAGAGACCCAGTACTTC
.,few,TRBV9,TRBJ2-5,CASSVAPQGGETQYF,TGTGCCAGCAGCGTAGCTCCGCAGGGCGGGGAGACCCAGTACTTC
TRBD2,.,TRBV2,TRBJ2-1,CASSGVRPLGGEKKDGGNEQFF,TGTGCCAGCAGTGGAGTACGACCACTTGGGGGGGAAAAAAAAGACGGCGGCAATGAGCAGTTCTTC
TRBD2,.,TRBV5-4,TRBJ2-1,CASSPLSGALYNEQFF,TGTGCCAGCAGCCCCCTAAGCGGGGCTCTCTACAATGAGCAGTTCTTC
.,.,TRBV6-6,TRBJ2-7,CASSYRQDYEQYF,TGTGCCAGCAGTTACCGACAGGACTACGAGCAGTACTTC
.,few,TRBV10-3,TRBJ1-1,CAIGPRDEAFF,TGTGCCATCGGCCCTCGGGATGAAGCTTTCTTT
TRBD2,.,TRBV7-2,TRBJ2-1,CASSPSGIEQFF,TGTGCCAGCAGCCCTAGCGGGATTGAGCAGTTCTTC
.,many,TRBV29-1,TRBJ2-3,CSVVVRQGRVTDTQYF,TGCAGCGTTGTCGTTAGACAGGGGAGGGTCACAGATACGCAGTATTTT
.,.,TRBV4-3,TRBJ2-6,CASTSTLTVSSGANVLTF,TGCGCCAGCACCTCAACCTTGACAGTGAGCTCTGGGGCCAACGTCCTGACTTTC
.,.,TRBV5-4,TRBJ2-6,CAWDQGRFPGANVLTF,TGTGCCTGGGACCAGGGGAGGTTCCCTGGGGCCAACGTCCTGACTTTC
.,.,TRBV27,TRBJ2-1,CASGKTGLLSTNEQFF,TGTGCCAGCGGCAAAACTGGCTTACTTAGTACCAATGAGCAGTTCTTC
TRBD2,few,TRBV28,TRBJ2-5,CASSSSEAGRGETQYF,TGTGCCAGCAGTTCCTCTGAAGCAGGGAGGGGAGAGACCCAGTACTTC
TRBD2,few,TRBV29-1,TRBJ2-3,CSVREGLAVSTDTQYF,TGCAGCGTTCGGGAGGGCCTAGCTGTAAGCACAGATACGCAGTATTTT
TRBD2,.,TRBV27,TRBJ2-1,CASSYPLSGGGGEQFF,TGTGCCAGCAGTTACCCCCTGAGCGGGGGCGGGGGTGAGCAGTTCTTC
.,.,TRBV7-2,TRBJ1-5,CASSLGGGTQPQHF,TGTGCCAGCAGCTTAGGTGGGGGGACTCAGCCCCAGCATTTT
TRBD2,few,TRBV4-2,TRBJ2-3,CASSLAGGDSSTDTQYF,TGTGCCAGCAGCCTAGCGGGAGGTGATTCTAGCACAGATACGCAGTATTTT
.,.,TRBV28,TRBJ2-7,CASSLGGSDREQYF,TGTGCCAGCAGTTTGGGAGGAAGTGACCGGGAGCAGTACTTC
TRBD1,.,TRBV27,TRBJ1-5,CASSSYRGVGQPQHF,TGTGCCAGCAGTTCATACAGGGGAGTGGGGCAGCCCCAGCATTTT
TRBD2,many,TRBV12-3/TRBV12-4,TRBJ2-7,CASSPPASGRASYEQYF,TGTGCCAGCAGTCCCCCGGCTAGCGGGAGGGCGTCCTACGAGCAGTACTTC
.,.,TRBV12-3/TRBV12-4,TRBJ2-7,CASSLRTIRTLGEQYF,TGTGCCAGCAGTTTGAGGACAATAAGGACCCTTGGCGAGCAGTACTTC
.,.,TRBV6-4,TRBJ2-1,CASPGGGIGSEQFF,TGTGCCAGCCCGGGTGGGGGCATCGGTAGTGAGCAGTTCTTC
.,.,TRBV12-3/TRBV12-4,TRBJ1-2,CASSLDSRNYGYTF,TGTGCCAGCAGTTTAGATTCCAGGAACTATGGCTACACCTTC
.,many,TRBV12-3/TRBV12-4,TRBJ2-7,CASSPQAVKGYEQYF,TGTGCCAGCAGTCCCCAGGCGGTCAAAGGATACGAGCAGTACTTC
.,.,TRBV4-3,TRBJ2-6,CASSQAAWGSGANVLTF,TGCGCCAGCAGCCAGGCAGCTTGGGGCTCTGGGGCCAACGTCCTGACTTTC
.,many,TRBV5-1,TRBJ2-4,CASSLLPFSGTAKNIQYF,TGCGCCAGCAGCTTATTACCTTTTTCCGGGACAGCCAAAAACATTCAGTACTTC
TRBD1,few,TRBV20-1,TRBJ1-1,CSARVPRGLDTEAFF,TGCAGTGCTAGAGTCCCCAGGGGGTTGGACACTGAAGCTTTCTTT
TRBD2,.,TRBV6-5,TRBJ2-3,CASLANSGISTDTQYF,TGTGCCAGCCTCGCGAATAGCGGGATTAGCACAGATACGCAGTATTTT
.,many,TRBV15,TRBJ1-1,CATSSLRTGLAEAFF,TGTGCCACCAGCAGTTTAAGAACAGGGCTTGCTGAAGCTTTCTTT
TRBD1,few,TRBV20-1,TRBJ1-1,CSAGTGVGTEAFF,TGCAGTGCTGGGACAGGGGTGGGCACTGAAGCTTTCTTT
.,few,TRBV4-2,TRBJ2-1,CASSQGDASSYNEQFF,TGTGCCAGCAGCCAAGGGGACGCAAGCTCCTACAATGAGCAGTTCTTC
.,few,TRBV28,TRBJ2-5,CASTRGGGPGETQYF,TGTGCCAGCACCCGTGGTGGGGGCCCGGGGGAGACCCAGTACTTC
.,.,TRBV11-2,TRBJ2-7,CASSPRVPEQYF,TGTGCCAGCAGCCCTCGGGTCCCAGAGCAGTACTTC
TRBD1,few,TRBV9,TRBJ2-7,CASNVGQGADEQYF,TGTGCCAGCAACGTGGGACAGGGGGCGGACGAGCAGTACTTC
.,.,TRBV7-8,TRBJ1-2,CASSLVQTGYTF,TGTGCCAGCAGCTTAGTGCAAACGGGCTACACCTTC
.,many,TRBV10-3,TRBJ2-1,CATTGRDNEQFF,TGTGCCACCACGGGCAGGGACAATGAGCAGTTCTTC